This passage covers 26 T cell receptor beta chains from one sample sequenced in a study of blood T cell repertoires in COVID-19. Sequenced by immunoSEQ multiplex PCR; TCRdb stores in-frame clones only, minus some. The data hold around 280,000 clones, with more than 75% observed a single time. Sequencing was performed on peripheral blood. These receptors were collected from a man between 65 and 85 years old with acute or convalescent COVID-19.

This clone showed up just once. This sequence joins TRBV24-1 and TRBJ2-1; the match to TRBD1 covers 10 bases. Trimming removed 3 bases from V and 6 bases from J; junction bases left unmatched: 10. Germline V gene lookup returns CDR1 KGHDR and CDR2 SFDVKD. The CDR3 has 17 residues. The CDR3 loop is CATSDPPGQGMVNEQFF. The CDR3 DNA is TGTGCCACCAGTGATCCCCCGGGACAGGGGATGGTCAATGAGCAGTTCTTC.

CDR3 region: CAWGTGRTDTQYF. In DNA, the CDR3 is TGTGCCTGGGGGACAGGGCGCACAGATACGCAGTATTTT. The V call is TRBV30, the J call TRBJ2-3; TRBD1 agrees at 9 bases. CDR1 and CDR2 (germline): GTSNPN, SVGIG (reference sequence). The CDR3 has 13 amino acids. V dropped 5 bases and J dropped 1; count of bases not matched to a gene: 1.

The chain is built from TRBV6-6 and TRBJ2-4; 8 positions agree with TRBD2. The CDR3 totals 14 residues. V shed 5 bases, J shed 6 bases, and the junction held 6 bases outside the gene matches. Germline V gene sequence: CDR1 MNHNY, CDR2 SVGAGI (reference sequence). CDR3 region: CASSPRGGSNIQYF. The CDR3 DNA is TGTGCCAGCAGTCCCCGGGGGGGGTCAAACATTCAGTACTTC.

In DNA, the CDR3 is TGTGCCAGTAGTATACCGGACGGGGTAGGCAATAATGAGCAGTTCTTC. Translated: CASSIPDGVGNNEQFF. The chain combines TRBV19 with TRBJ2-1, with D tentatively TRBD2 (5 bases). Trimming removed 2 bases from V and 7 bases from J, with 18 bases in between. Germline CDR1 and CDR2: LNHDA and SQIVND (reference sequence). The CDR3 is 16 residues long.

The chain couples TRBV4-2 to TRBJ2-1; the match to TRBD2 covers 7 bases. CDR1 and CDR2 (germline): LGHNA, YNFKEQ. The CDR3 contains 15 residues. With 3 bases clipped from V and 4 bases from J, the junction kept 6 bases outside the gene matches. The CDR3 sequence is CASSQEGTKYNEQFF. CDR3 coding DNA: TGTGCCAGCAGCCAGGAAGGGACTAAATACAATGAGCAGTTCTTC.

A single count supports this clone. The chain links TRBV11-2 to TRBJ1-1; D unresolved. Germline assignment: CDR1 SGHAT and CDR2 FQNNGV. Trimming cost V 4 bases and J 4 bases, with 22 bases left between them. This CDR3 comprises 17 residues. CDR3 in DNA: TGTGCCAGCAGCTATCCAACGGCGGGGAGAGAAAGCACTGAAGCTTTCTTT. Amino acid sequence: CASSYPTAGRESTEAFF.

V is TRBV4-2 and J is TRBJ2-7; 7 bases fit TRBD1. Germline loops: CDR1 LGHNA, CDR2 YNFKEQ. The CDR3 loop spans 16 amino acids. Trimming took 0 bases from V and 2 from J; bases not matched to a gene: 7. CDR3 coding DNA: TGTGCCAGCAGCCAAGAATGGAGACAGGGAGCCTACGAGCAGTACTTC. Translated, it gives CASSQEWRQGAYEQYF.

A single count supports this clone. Here the CDR3 reads CASSKGQGSYEQYF. DNA of the CDR3: TGTGCCAGCAGCAAGGGACAGGGAAGCTACGAGCAGTACTTC. The genes are TRBV7-3 and TRBJ2-7, with 9 positions matching TRBD1. Germline V lookup: CDR1 SGHTA, CDR2 FQGTGA. Germline trimming cut 5 bases from V and 3 bases from J; bases unmatched to any gene: 5. The CDR3 loop spans 14 amino acids.

The chain couples TRBV6-1 to TRBJ1-6; D unclear. Trimming took off 3 bases at V and 9 bases at J, with 15 bases between the two ends. Germline loops: CDR1 MNHNS, CDR2 SASEGT. The CDR3 runs to 15 residues. The CDR3, as DNA: TGTGCCAGCAGTGATTTGACGGGAACGGGTTCACCCCTCCACTTT. It codes for CASSDLTGTGSPLHF.

The chain links TRBV6-5 to TRBJ1-5; no clear D. Per the germline V gene, CDR1 is MNHEY and CDR2 is SVGAGI. Trimming stripped 6 bases from V and 2 bases from J, with 11 bases between. The CDR3 extends over 14 amino acids. The DNA for the CDR3 is TGTGCCAGCAGCTCCCTATTGGGCAATCAGCCCCAGCATTTT. Its translation: CASSSLLGNQPQHF.

The chain combines TRBV2 with TRBJ1-6; 7 bases fit TRBD1. After removal of 6 bases from V and 6 bases from J, the junction contained 8 bases not matched to a gene. From germline, CDR1 is SNHLY and CDR2 FYNNEI. CDR3 length equals 15 residues. The CDR3 coding sequence is TGTGCCAGCAGGGCCGCCGGGACAGCTAATTCACCCCTCCACTTT. Its protein product is CASRAAGTANSPLHF.

The chain recombines TRBV30 with TRBJ2-7; D perhaps matches TRBD1 (6 bases). Germline values: CDR1 GTSNPN, CDR2 SVGIG (reference sequence). This CDR3 region has 13 residues. V was shortened by 0 bases and J by 7 bases, with 13 bases between the two germline ends. The CDR3 here is CAWSVGDILEQYF. DNA of the CDR3: TGTGCCTGGAGTGTAGGGGACATTCTAGAGCAGTACTTC.

The V gene is TRBV6-1, the J gene TRBJ1-5, with D possibly matching TRBD1 (5 bases). The length of the CDR3 is 13 residues. The germline V gene has CDR1 MNHNS and CDR2 SASEGT. V lost 3 bases and J lost 5, with 8 bases in between. As DNA, the CDR3 is TGTGCCAGCAGTGAGCGGGGGGATCAGCCCCAGCATTTT. It specifies CASSERGDQPQHF.

Note on this clone: This sample also contains other DNA sequences that code for the same CDR3. V is TRBV19 and J is TRBJ1-3; D gene unclear. Germline V gene data show CDR1 as LNHDA and CDR2 as SQIVND (reference sequence). This CDR3 is built from 14 residues. Trimming took 3 bases from V and 2 from J, leaving 8 bases between them. The CDR3 sequence: CASSIRTAGNTIYF. Written as DNA, the CDR3 is TGTGCCAGTAGTATCCGGACTGCTGGAAACACCATATATTTT.

J is TRBJ1-2 and V is TRBV5-4; D not certain. CDR1 and CDR2 from the germline V gene are SGHNT and YYREEE (reference sequence). V lost 3 bases, J lost 2 bases, and 8 bases lay in between. The CDR3 has 13 residues. CDR3 nucleotides: TGTGCCAGCAGCTCGCCCGGGAACTATGGCTACACCTTC. Translation gives CASSSPGNYGYTF. Complete variable domain (other parts from reference TRBV5-4 and TRBJ1-2): ETGVTQSPTHLIKTRGQQVTLRCSSQSGHNTVSWYQQALGQGPQFIFQYYREEENGRGNFPPRFSGLQFPNYSSELNVNALELDDSALYLCASSSPGNYGYTFGSGTRLTVV.

The rearrangement joins TRBV3-1 (or the pseudogene TRBV3-2) to TRBJ1-5; TRBD1 aligns across 8 bases. The ends lost 1 base at V and 7 bases at J; junction bases unmatched: 9. This CDR3 has 16 amino acids. Germline V gene sequence: CDR1 LGHDT, CDR2 YNNKEL (reference sequence). In DNA, the CDR3 is TGTGCCAGCAGCCAAGGGAATCAGGGGGCGAGGCAGCCCCAGCATTTT. It translates to CASSQGNQGARQPQHF.

This clone has only one observation. The chain recombines TRBV29-1 with TRBJ1-4; 7 positions match TRBD1. This CDR3 has 13 amino acids. The V gene end was trimmed by 6 bases and the J gene end by 7 bases; junction bases not matched to a gene: 8. Germline V gene lookup returns CDR1 SQVTM and CDR2 ANQGSEA. DNA for the CDR3: TGCAGCGTACTGACAGGGACTCGTGAAAAACTGTTTTTT. This gives the protein CSVLTGTREKLFF.

J is TRBJ2-3 and V is TRBV5-6; maybe TRBD2 (5 bases). Trimming cost V 1 base and J 2 bases, with 11 bases left between them. The length of the CDR3 is 15 residues. CDR1 SGHDT and CDR2 YYEEEE come from the germline V gene. The CDR3 is CASSLYRGTTDTQYF. CDR3 bases: TGTGCCAGCAGCTTGTATCGGGGAACCACAGATACGCAGTATTTT.

The genes are TRBV30 and TRBJ1-1, with D possibly TRBD1 on 5 matching bases. The CDR3 covers 14 residues. Per germline, CDR1 GTSNPN and CDR2 SVGIG (reference sequence). Trimming cost V 0 bases and J 6 bases, with 14 bases left between them. CDR3 in DNA: TGTGCCTGGAGTGTACTTGGAGGGGCCGCTGAAGCTTTCTTT. This translates into CAWSVLGGAAEAFF.

The V gene is TRBV4-1, the J gene TRBJ1-2; D is perhaps TRBD1 (6 bases). Trimming cost V 0 bases and J 2 bases, with 13 bases left between them. There are 16 residues in the CDR3. Germline V gene data show CDR1 as MGHRA and CDR2 as YSYEKL. The CDR3 DNA sequence: TGCGCCAGCAGCCAAGAGGGGAAGGGGGTAAACTATGGCTACACCTTC. Residues: CASSQEGKGVNYGYTF.

The chain joins TRBV14 to TRBJ2-1, with TRBD1 identical over 9 bases. J was trimmed by 6 bases and V by 6 bases; bases with no gene match: 12. From germline, CDR1 is SGHDN and CDR2 FVKESK. This CDR3 spans 16 amino acids. This CDR3 reads CASSLRGTGIANEQFF. The CDR3 DNA reads TGTGCCAGCAGTCTCCGGGGGACAGGGATCGCCAATGAGCAGTTCTTC.

The V gene is TRBV19, the J gene TRBJ1-1; D uncertain. The CDR3 length is 12 residues. In germline, CDR1 is LNHDA, CDR2 SQIVND (reference sequence). Deletions cut 3 bases from V and 6 bases from J, with 8 bases between. CDR3 sequence reads: CASSIGGAEAFF. CDR3 DNA sequence: TGTGCCAGTAGTATTGGCGGCGCTGAAGCTTTCTTT.

The chain joins TRBV5-4 to TRBJ2-1, with 9 bases matching TRBD2. Germline values: CDR1 SGHNT, CDR2 YYREEE (reference sequence). J gave up 3 bases and V 4 bases, and 8 bases lay outside the gene matches. This CDR3 region has 16 residues. In DNA form, the CDR3 reads TGTGCCAGCAGCCTGGACCTAGCGGGGATCTACAATGAGCAGTTCTTC. This gives the protein CASSLDLAGIYNEQFF.

CDR3 protein: CSVVGSGRGTDTQYF. In DNA form, the CDR3 reads TGCAGCGTTGTCGGTAGCGGGCGTGGCACAGATACGCAGTATTTT. The rearrangement joins TRBV29-1 to TRBJ2-3; 7 bases match TRBD2. This CDR3 comprises 15 residues. V trimming: 4 bases; J trimming: 1 base; junction bases outside the gene matches: 8. In germline, CDR1 is SQVTM, CDR2 ANQGSEA.

The chain links TRBV6-2 or TRBV6-3 to TRBJ2-2; 9 nucleotides align to TRBD1. This CDR3 contains 14 residues. Per germline, CDR1 MNHEY and CDR2 SVGEGT. V trimming: 4 bases; J trimming: 6 bases; junction bases outside the gene matches: 3. This CDR3 reads CASSSYRGPGELFF. The CDR3 DNA sequence: TGTGCCAGCAGTTCATACAGGGGGCCCGGGGAGCTGTTTTTT.

This chain links TRBV6-5 with TRBJ1-5, with D possibly being TRBD1 (5 bases). The ends were cut back, 7 bases at V and 1 base at J, with 14 bases in the middle. Germline CDR1 and CDR2: MNHEY and SVGAGI. There are 15 residues in the CDR3. DNA of the CDR3: TGTGCCAGCACTGCGACAGTCGGGAGCAATCAGCCCCAGCATTTT. Amino acid sequence: CASTATVGSNQPQHF.